This T cell receptor beta chain was captured by sequencing in a study of T cells after yellow fever vaccination. Trimming shortened V by 3 bases and J by 8 bases, and 12 bases separated the two germline ends. Germline values: CDR1 SGDLS, CDR2 YYNGEE. The CDR3 spans 13 residues. Findings and limits, study-wide: The secondary response showed a weaker magnitude and a faster peak, day 5 versus 15. At 96% for CD4 and roughly 87% for CD8, most primary-vaccination clones showed up again after the booster. Contamination of FACS-sorted repertoires by abundant clonotypes from the bulk population could occur.

Universal primer sites and UMIs were introduced during 5'RACE template-switching synthesis of TCR cDNA. Using its own MiXCR run on the 5' RACE reads, TCRdb lists one record per CDR3 protein. The table shows 300,000 to 450,000 distinct CDR3 sequences, with roughly 8.6% occurring only once. Points on this clonotype: Its antigen is currently unknown.

The sequencing here drew on PBMCs, taken more than 40 days after the first yellow fever vaccination. This receptor was obtained from a man between 18 and 35 years old who received the YFV17D yellow fever vaccine. J is TRBJ2-1 and V is TRBV9; the D gene could be TRBD1 or TRBD2 (5 bases each). CDR3 sequence (DNA): TGTGCCAGCAGCGCTTGGGGGATCGATGAGCAGTTCTTC. Translated, it gives CASSAWGIDEQFF.